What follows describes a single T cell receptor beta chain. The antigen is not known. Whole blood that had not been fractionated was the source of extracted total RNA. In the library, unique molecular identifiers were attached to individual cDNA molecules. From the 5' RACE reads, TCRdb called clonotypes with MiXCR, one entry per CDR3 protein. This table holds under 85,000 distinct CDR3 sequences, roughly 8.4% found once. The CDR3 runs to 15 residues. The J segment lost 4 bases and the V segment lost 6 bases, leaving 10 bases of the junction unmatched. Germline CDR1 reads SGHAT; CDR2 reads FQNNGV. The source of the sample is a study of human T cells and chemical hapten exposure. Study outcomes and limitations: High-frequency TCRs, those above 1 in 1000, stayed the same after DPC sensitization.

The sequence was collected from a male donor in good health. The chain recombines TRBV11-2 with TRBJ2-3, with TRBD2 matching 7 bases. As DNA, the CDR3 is TGTGCCAGCAGATTGGGGGGGTCCGGCGCAGATACGCAGTATTTT. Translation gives CASRLGGSGADTQYF.